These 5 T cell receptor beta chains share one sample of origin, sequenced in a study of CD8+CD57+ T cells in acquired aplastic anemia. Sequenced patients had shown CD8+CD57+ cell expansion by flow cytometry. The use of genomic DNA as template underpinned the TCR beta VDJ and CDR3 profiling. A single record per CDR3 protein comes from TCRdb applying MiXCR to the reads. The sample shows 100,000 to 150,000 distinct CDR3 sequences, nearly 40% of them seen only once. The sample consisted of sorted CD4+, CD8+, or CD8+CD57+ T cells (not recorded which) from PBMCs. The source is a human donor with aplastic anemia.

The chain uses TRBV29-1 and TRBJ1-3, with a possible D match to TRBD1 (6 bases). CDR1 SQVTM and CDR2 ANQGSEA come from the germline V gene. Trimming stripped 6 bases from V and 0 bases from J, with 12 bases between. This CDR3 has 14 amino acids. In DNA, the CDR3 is TGCAGCGTCGAGGACAGATTCTCTGGAAACACCATATATTTT. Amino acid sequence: CSVEDRFSGNTIYF.

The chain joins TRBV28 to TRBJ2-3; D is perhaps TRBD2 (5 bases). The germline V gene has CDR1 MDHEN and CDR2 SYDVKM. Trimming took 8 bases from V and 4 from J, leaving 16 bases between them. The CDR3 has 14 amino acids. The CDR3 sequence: CASGSDLEADTQYF. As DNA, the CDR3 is TGTGCCAGCGGATCCGACCTGGAGGCAGATACGCAGTATTTT. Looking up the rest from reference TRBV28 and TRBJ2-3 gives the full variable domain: DVKVTQSSRYLVKRTGEKVFLECVQDMDHENMFWYRQDPGLGLRLIYFSYDVKMKEKGDIPEGYSVSREKKERFSLILESASTNQTSMYLCASGSDLEADTQYFGPGTRLTVL.

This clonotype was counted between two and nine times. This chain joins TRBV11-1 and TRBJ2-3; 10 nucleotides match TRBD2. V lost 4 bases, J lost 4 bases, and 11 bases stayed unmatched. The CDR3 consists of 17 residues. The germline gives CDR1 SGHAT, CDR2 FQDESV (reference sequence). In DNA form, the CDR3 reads TGTGCCAGCAGCTCAGGACTATTAGCGGGGGGCCCAGATACGCAGTATTTT. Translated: CASSSGLLAGGPDTQYF.

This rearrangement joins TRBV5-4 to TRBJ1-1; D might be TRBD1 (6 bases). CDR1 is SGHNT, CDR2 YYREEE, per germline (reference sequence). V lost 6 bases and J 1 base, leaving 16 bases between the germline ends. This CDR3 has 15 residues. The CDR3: CASTLFQGSNTEAFF. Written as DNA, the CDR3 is TGTGCCAGCACCTTATTCCAGGGGTCGAACACTGAAGCTTTCTTT.

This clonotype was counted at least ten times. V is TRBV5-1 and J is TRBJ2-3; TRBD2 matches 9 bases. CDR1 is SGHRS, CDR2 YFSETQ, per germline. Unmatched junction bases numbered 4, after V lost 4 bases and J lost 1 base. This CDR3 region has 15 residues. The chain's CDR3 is CASSKLAGGTDTQYF. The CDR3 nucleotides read TGCGCCAGCAGCAAACTAGCGGGTGGCACAGATACGCAGTATTTT.